These 7 T cell receptor beta chains came from one sample sequenced in a study of OX40 agonist ivuxolimab in advanced cancers. The receptor library was made with the immunoSEQ multiplex PCR assay. TCRdb holds this immuneACCESS table with in-frame rearrangements only. Some clones are missing; in checked studies, unresolved V genes explain under half, and the rest has no known cause. Within this sample are almost 70,000 clones, with 70% to 90% of them counted one time only. The ten top clones hold under 4.5% of the sample. The sequences come from CD4+ or CD8+ T cells sorted from blood, collected in a trial of the OX40 agonist ivuxolimab. The receptors shown here come from an adult with an advanced solid tumor such as melanoma, head and neck, liver or kidney cancer.

This chain joins TRBV5-1 and TRBJ2-1, with D unresolved. CDR1 SGHRS and CDR2 YFSETQ come from the germline V gene. V was cut by 1 base and J by 8 bases, with 7 bases left in between. The CDR3 runs 12 residues. This CDR3 reads CASSLTGDEQFF. The CDR3 DNA follows: TGCGCCAGCAGCTTGACGGGCGATGAGCAGTTCTTC.

The chain carries TRBV6-1 and TRBJ1-2; perhaps TRBD1 as D (5 bases). The CDR3 consists of 14 residues. V was trimmed by 6 bases and J by 6 bases, leaving 17 bases between them. Germline V gives CDR1 MNHNS, CDR2 SASEGT. CDR3 DNA: TGTGCCAGCAGCCCCCTCCCGGGACCCAATGGCTACACCTTC. It yields the protein CASSPLPGPNGYTF.

CDR3 in amino acids: CSVDPSGTPDGPQYF. For the CDR3, the DNA is TGCAGCGTTGACCCCTCGGGGACGCCCGACGGTCCCCAGTACTTC. This sequence joins TRBV29-1 and TRBJ2-5; D is tentatively TRBD1 or TRBD2 (5 bases each). Germline loops: CDR1 SQVTM, CDR2 ANQGSEA. The CDR3 runs to 15 residues. Trimming removed 3 bases from V and 9 bases from J, with 23 bases in between.

The CDR3 coding sequence is TGTGCCAGCAAGAGGGGTAGCTCCTACGAGCAGTACTTC. Translation: CASKRGSSYEQYF. V is TRBV28 and J is TRBJ2-7; TRBD1 or TRBD2 may be the D gene (5 bases each). Germline V gene lookup returns CDR1 MDHEN and CDR2 SYDVKM. V lost 7 bases to trimming and J lost 0 bases, with 10 bases between them. The CDR3 length is 13 residues. The full variable domain, completed using reference TRBV28 and TRBJ2-7, is DVKVTQSSRYLVKRTGEKVFLECVQDMDHENMFWYRQDPGLGLRLIYFSYDVKMKEKGDIPEGYSVSREKKERFSLILESASTNQTSMYLCASKRGSSYEQYFGPGTRLTVT.

V is TRBV18 and J is TRBJ2-3; D might be TRBD2 (6 bases). The V end was cut by 4 bases, the J end by 4 bases, with 6 bases between. The CDR3 spans 12 residues. Germline V gene data show CDR1 as KGHSH and CDR2 as LQKENI. The CDR3 region has the DNA TGTGCCAGCTCACGCGGGGCAGATACGCAGTATTTT. It encodes CASSRGADTQYF.

This sequence joins TRBV7-9 and TRBJ1-1; D not certain. Trimming took 5 bases from V and 7 from J, leaving 20 bases between them. From germline, CDR1 is SEHNR and CDR2 FQNEAQ (reference sequence). The CDR3 covers 15 residues. CDR3 in DNA: TGTGCCAGCAGCCCCCCCGTCGGGCCGTCACTTGAAGCTTTCTTT. The encoded protein is CASSPPVGPSLEAFF.

The V and J genes are TRBV19 and TRBJ2-1; 13 positions match TRBD2. The CDR3 loop spans 15 amino acids. The V gene end was trimmed by 7 bases and the J gene end by 3 bases; junction bases not matched to a gene: 3. Germline V gene sequence: CDR1 LNHDA, CDR2 SQIVND (reference sequence). The CDR3: CASNRLAGGYNEQFF. The CDR3 DNA reads TGTGCCAGTAACAGACTAGCGGGAGGCTACAATGAGCAGTTCTTC.